This T cell receptor beta chain stems from a study of vaccination and CD4 T cells after COVID-19. Whole-study context: Recovered-phase convalescent patients showed SARS-CoV-2 positivity by nasal swab PCR; 8 or 9 were mild, one severe. Diagnosis preceded the drawing of post-COVID samples by a median approximately 96 days (range 35 to 161). Overlapping spike peptides from SARS-CoV-2, HCoV-NL63, HCoV-OC43 and HCoV-229E served to stimulate the cells.

This clonotype was observed a few times. The antigen is undetermined. The Oncomine TCR Beta short-read assay generated sequence data from the DNA of cultured CD4+ T cells. MiXCR, applied by TCRdb to the PCR reads, yields one record per CDR3 protein. This table has over 15,000 distinct CDR3 sequences, roughly 56% appearing once. The CDR3 has 15 residues. The V and J ends lost 0 bases and 4 bases respectively, with 9 bases between them. The V gene's germline CDR1 is LNHNV and CDR2 YYDKDF (reference sequence). Treatment specified: 10-day PBMC culture with coronavirus spike peptide pools or control peptides (ViraFEST assay). Replacement of half the medium with fresh IL-2 medium took place on days 3 and 7.

The sample comprised CD4+ T cells from blood, cultured in vitro. The clonotype was recovered from a human donor who had recovered from COVID-19. The gene calls are TRBV15 and TRBJ2-2; D call uncertain. CDR3 sequence reads: CATSRDSPFTGELFF. The CDR3 region has the DNA TGTGCCACCAGCAGAGATTCCCCATTCACCGGGGAGCTGTTTTTT.